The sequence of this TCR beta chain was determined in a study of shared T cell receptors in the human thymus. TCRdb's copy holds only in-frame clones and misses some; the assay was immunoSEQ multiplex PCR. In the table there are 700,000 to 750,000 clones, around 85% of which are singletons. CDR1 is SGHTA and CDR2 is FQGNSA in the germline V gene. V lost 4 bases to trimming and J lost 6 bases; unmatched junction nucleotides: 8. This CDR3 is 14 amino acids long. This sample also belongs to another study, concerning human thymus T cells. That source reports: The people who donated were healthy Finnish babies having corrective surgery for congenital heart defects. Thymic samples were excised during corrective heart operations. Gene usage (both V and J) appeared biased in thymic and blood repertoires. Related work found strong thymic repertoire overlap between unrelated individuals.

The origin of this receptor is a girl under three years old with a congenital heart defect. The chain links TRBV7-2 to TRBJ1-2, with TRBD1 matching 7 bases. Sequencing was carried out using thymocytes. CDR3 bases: TGTGCCAGCAGCTACCGGCGGGACAGTGATGGCTACACCTTC. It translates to CASSYRRDSDGYTF. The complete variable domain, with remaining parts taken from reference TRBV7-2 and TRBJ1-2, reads GAGVSQSPSNKVTEKGKDVELRCDPISGHTALYWYRQSLGQGLEFLIYFQGNSAPDKSGLPSDRFSAERTGGSVSTLTIQRTQQEDSAVYLCASSYRRDSDGYTFGSGTRLTVV.